The 16 T cell receptor beta chains below were found in one sample sequenced in a study of T cells in women clearing cervical HPV infection. Clones were read by immunoSEQ multiplex PCR, and TCRdb kept only the in-frame ones, dropping some. This sample's table has about 44,000 clones. Sequencing used blood buffy coat. The receptors here all came from a woman aged 18-69 years with a cervical HPV16 infection that either progressed to CIN3+ or cleared (not recorded which).

About this clone itself: The read ends 3 residues before the CDR3 terminus; that terminus is restored from the germline J gene. This chain uses TRBV6-2 or TRBV6-3 with TRBJ1-5, with 7 bases matching TRBD1. CDR1 is MNHEY, CDR2 SVGEGT, per germline. V shed 8 bases, J shed 4 bases, and the junction held 14 bases outside the gene matches. CDR3 length: 16 amino acids. CDR3: CASSPGQKLRNQPQHF. CDR3 bases read: TGTGCCAGCTCACCGGGACAGAAACTTAGGAATCAGCCC.

A remark on this clone: The read halts 3 residues ahead of the CDR3 end, with the missing end drawn from the germline J gene. The chain employs TRBV20-1 and TRBJ2-5; D might be TRBD2 (6 bases). The length of the CDR3 is 15 residues. Germline V gene lookup returns CDR1 DFQATT and CDR2 SNEGSKA (reference sequence). The V end was cut by 1 base, the J end by 5 bases, with 17 bases between. The CDR3 sequence: CSARGILGGEETQYF. Partial CDR3 DNA: TGCAGTGCTAGAGGGATTTTGGGGGGAGAGGAGACC.

Details on this clone: The read is 3 residues too short to cover the CDR3 end, so that end is filled in from the germline J gene. V gene TRBV6-2 or TRBV6-3 combines with J gene TRBJ2-1; D ambiguous. The CDR3 is made up of 15 amino acids. CDR1 is MNHEY and CDR2 is SVGEGT in the germline V gene. V gave up 7 bases and J gave up 2 bases, with 15 bases separating them. The sequenced part of the CDR3 DNA is TGTGCCAGCACTCAGAACCAAAACCCCTACAATGAG. Translating gives CASTQNQNPYNE. The complete CDR3 protein is CASTQNQNPYNEQFF.

Concerning this clone itself: Coverage ceases 3 residues before the CDR3 finishes, and the germline J gene fills in the end. The gene calls are TRBV19 and TRBJ1-5; a possible D gene is TRBD1 (6 bases). Trimming cost V 5 bases and J 7 bases, with 15 bases left between them. The germline V gene has CDR1 LNHDA and CDR2 SQIVND (reference sequence). The CDR3 loop spans 14 amino acids. The CDR3 loop reads CASSAQGPFQPQHF. The sequenced CDR3 bases are TGTGCCAGTAGTGCACAGGGCCCATTCCAGCCC. Full variable domain (outside the CDR3, taken from reference TRBV19 and TRBJ1-5): DGGITQSPKYLFRKEGQNVTLSCEQNLNHDAMYWYRQDPGQGLRLIYYSQIVNDFQKGDIAEGYSVSREKKESFPLTVTSAQKNPTAFYLCASSAQGPFQPQHFGDGTRLSIL.

Comment on this clone: Read coverage stops 3 residues before the CDR3 terminus; the germline J gene supplies the remainder. The chain couples TRBV7-2 to TRBJ2-3, with D perhaps TRBD2 (5 bases). Trimming cost V 5 bases and J 2 bases, with 11 bases left between them. This CDR3 has 14 residues. The germline V gene has CDR1 SGHTA and CDR2 FQGNSA. The CDR3 sequence: CASSHGLNTDTQYF. CDR3 bases read: TGTGCCAGCAGCCACGGACTCAACACAGATACG.

As concerns this clone: The read gets to within 3 residues of the CDR3 end, and the germline J gene fills in the rest. V and J are TRBV12-5 and TRBJ2-5; D ambiguous. Germline V gene lookup returns CDR1 LGHNT and CDR2 FRNRAP. The CDR3 has 11 residues. V was pared by 7 bases and J by 1 base, with 4 bases between. CDR3 DNA (partial): TGTGCTAGTGTCTCCCAAGAGACC. This translates into CASVSQET. The whole CDR3 reads CASVSQETQYF.

With regard to this clone: The read gets to within 3 residues of the CDR3 end, and the germline J gene fills in the rest. The gene calls are TRBV20-1 and TRBJ2-3; TRBD2 aligns across 13 bases. Germline-derived CDR1 and CDR2 are DFQATT and SNEGSKA (reference sequence). V trimming: 1 base; J trimming: 5 bases; junction bases outside the gene matches: 6. CDR3 length: 16 amino acids. The chain's CDR3 is CSARGRTSGGLDTQYF. The covered CDR3 bases are TGCAGTGCTAGAGGACGGACTAGCGGGGGTCTAGATACG.

In the case of this clone: The read terminates 3 residues before the CDR3 end, so the remaining end is supplied by the germline J gene. V and J are TRBV7-2 and TRBJ1-1; weak D call: TRBD1 (5 bases). The CDR3 runs to 11 residues. Germline lookup yields CDR1 SGHTA and CDR2 FQGNSA. The CDR3 region is CASTVHREAFF. CDR3 bases read: TGTGCCAGCACCGTCCACAGGGAA.

Concerning this clone itself: The read ends 3 residues early relative to the CDR3; the germline J gene fills the gap. Other DNA sequences in the sample encode the same CDR3. J is TRBJ1-1 and V is TRBV18; D gene ambiguous. This CDR3 contains 13 residues. Trimming shortened V by 3 bases and J by 1 base, and 6 bases separated the two germline ends. The V gene's germline CDR1 is KGHSH and CDR2 LQKENI. The CDR3 loop is CASSPGQNTEAFF. The covered CDR3 bases are TGTGCCAGCTCACCGGGCCAGAACACTGAA.

The sequenced CDR3 bases are TGTGCCAGCTCACCAAGCCAGGGGACGTACGAG. It encodes CASSPSQGTYE. The entire CDR3 sequence reads CASSPSQGTYEQYF. The chain recombines TRBV18 with TRBJ2-7; a weak D match, TRBD1 (6 bases). The read gets to within 3 residues of the CDR3 end, and the germline J gene fills in the rest. Germline CDR1 and CDR2: KGHSH and LQKENI. V gave up 2 bases and J gave up 4 bases, with 12 bases separating them. The CDR3 runs 14 residues.

Of note for this clone: Coverage ceases 3 residues before the CDR3 finishes, and the germline J gene fills in the end. The chain employs TRBV18 and TRBJ1-5, with D unresolved. The V end was cut by 2 bases, the J end by 2 bases, with 4 bases between. The CDR3 consists of 13 residues. Looked up from germline, CDR1 is KGHSH and CDR2 is LQKENI. The chain's CDR3 is CASSPSGNQPQHF. The covered CDR3 bases are TGTGCCAGCTCACCATCAGGCAATCAGCCC.

Note on this clone: The junction shows a germline mismatch at one end, possibly a read error. The missing CDR3 end, 3 residues past where the read stops, is filled in from the germline J gene. Other DNA sequences within the sample encode an identical CDR3. The chain is built from TRBV6-2 or TRBV6-3 and TRBJ1-3; 7 nucleotides agree with TRBD1. Germline V gene lookup returns CDR1 MNHEY and CDR2 SVGEGT. The CDR3 covers 13 residues. Incomplete CDR3 DNA: TGTGCCAGCAGGACAGGGCCTGGAAACACA. It codes for CASRTGPGNT. The CDR3 in its entirety is CASRTGPGNTIYF.

Details on this clone: The observed sequence ends 3 residues before the CDR3 terminus, with the missing tail filled in from the germline J gene. The chain uses TRBV28 and TRBJ1-2, with TRBD1 identical over 7 bases. There are 14 residues in the CDR3. The germline V gene encodes CDR1 MDHEN and CDR2 SYDVKM. V shed 3 bases and J 2 bases; nucleotides not matched to a gene: 3. The covered CDR3 bases are TGTGCCAGCAGTTTGGAGGGGGCCAACTATGGC. Its protein product is CASSLEGANYG. The CDR3 in its entirety is CASSLEGANYGYTF.

Concerning this clone itself: The junction differs from germline at one of its ends, possibly a read error. The CDR3 end falls 3 residues outside the read, so it is completed with the germline J gene. The chain recombines TRBV4-2 with TRBJ2-7, with a tentative D call TRBD1 (7 bases). The CDR3 consists of 14 residues. CDR1 is LGHNA and CDR2 is YNFKEQ in the germline V gene. The part of the CDR3 DNA that was read is TGCGCCAGCAGCCCCGGAGGGACAGCCCTCGAG. Translated, it gives CASSPGGTALE. The CDR3 in full is CASSPGGTALEQYF.

In the case of this clone: The CDR3 end lies 3 residues beyond the end of the read and is filled in from the germline J gene. The chain combines TRBV5-1 with TRBJ2-7; 9 bases match TRBD1. V lost 4 bases, J lost 3 bases, and 8 bases stayed unmatched. CDR3 length equals 15 residues. Looked up from germline, CDR1 is SGHRS and CDR2 is YFSETQ. CDR3 DNA (partial): TGCGCCAGCAGCCCTCCGGGACAGGGAGGCTACGAG. Its protein product is CASSPPGQGGYE. The entire CDR3 reads CASSPPGQGGYEQYF.

As regards this clone: The read terminates 3 residues ahead of where the CDR3 ends, so the germline J gene completes it. V and J are TRBV5-1 and TRBJ1-6; 8 bases fit TRBD1. Germline CDR1 is SGHRS and CDR2 is YFSETQ. J gave up 10 bases and V 3 bases, and 6 bases lay outside the gene matches. The CDR3 length is 14 residues. CDR3 residues: CASSSQGAKSPLHF. The sequenced CDR3 bases are TGCGCCAGCAGCTCTCAGGGGGCGAAATCACCC.